The following is a T cell receptor beta chain sequence with its context. Its cognate antigen is unknown. Germline loops: CDR1 LNHDA, CDR2 SQIVND (reference sequence). The CDR3 extends over 16 amino acids. V was cut by 5 bases and J by 7 bases, with 18 bases left in between. These data come from a study of OX40 agonist ivuxolimab in advanced cancers. Study results and caveats: At doses 0.1 to 3.0 mg/kg, CD4+ and CD8+ clones expanded. Patients who responded partially at 0.1-3.0 mg/kg showed clonal expansion ranking among the lowest.

Sequencing used immunoSEQ multiplex PCR; TCRdb keeps in-frame clones, though not all of them. The data contain over 30,000 clones, about 82% of them singletons. Sequencing was performed on CD4+ or CD8+ T cells sorted from blood, taken in a trial of the OX40 agonist ivuxolimab. The clonotype comes from an adult with an advanced solid tumor such as melanoma, head and neck, liver or kidney cancer. The chain combines TRBV19 with TRBJ1-6; TRBD1 might be the D (5 bases). DNA of the CDR3: TGTGCCAGTAGTTACGACAGTGTGAGCTTAAATTCACCCCTCCACTTT. As protein: CASSYDSVSLNSPLHF. Combining the CDR3 with reference TRBV19 and TRBJ1-6 gives the whole variable domain DGGITQSPKYLFRKEGQNVTLSCEQNLNHDAMYWYRQDPGQGLRLIYYSQIVNDFQKGDIAEGYSVSREKKESFPLTVTSAQKNPTAFYLCASSYDSVSLNSPLHFGNGTRLTVT.